Listed here are 25 T cell receptor beta chains from one sample, sequenced in a study of T cell changes during pregnancy in multiple sclerosis. Some clones are missing from TCRdb's copy, which holds only in-frame ones; the method was immunoSEQ multiplex PCR. The sample holds about 93,000 clones, roughly 89% seen once. This specimen consisted of peripheral blood, obtained after pregnancy. These TCRs come from a female donor in good health, enrolled as a control in a pregnancy study.

The gene calls are TRBV18 and TRBJ2-5; 8 bases agree with TRBD2. J gave up 3 bases and V 0 bases, and 3 bases lay outside the gene matches. The V gene's germline CDR1 is KGHSH and CDR2 LQKENI. There are 15 residues in the CDR3. This chain's CDR3 is CASSPPGTRKETQYF. The CDR3 region has the DNA TGTGCCAGCTCACCACCTGGGACTAGGAAAGAGACCCAGTACTTC.

The rearrangement joins TRBV5-6 to TRBJ2-7; a weak D match, TRBD1 (6 bases). The CDR3 is made up of 14 amino acids. CDR1 is SGHDT, CDR2 YYEEEE, per germline. V dropped 2 bases and J dropped 2 bases, with 11 bases sitting between them. CDR3 sequence (DNA): TGTGCCAGCAGCTTCGGGACACAAGCCTACGAGCAGTACTTC. Encoded protein: CASSFGTQAYEQYF.

The rearrangement uses TRBV6-5 and TRBJ1-1, with TRBD1 matching over 7 bases. CDR3 size: 14 residues. Germline V lookup: CDR1 MNHEY, CDR2 SVGAGI. V dropped 6 bases and J dropped 10; count of bases not matched to a gene: 14. The CDR3 DNA sequence: TGTGCCAGCAGGCTAAAACGACAGGGAATCGGAGCTTTCTTT. This sequence encodes CASRLKRQGIGAFF.

This clone appeared a few times. The rearrangement joins TRBV19 to TRBJ1-5; 7 bases line up with TRBD1. Losses at the gene ends were 4 bases for V and 1 base for J; bases not matched to a gene: 1. Germline-derived CDR1 and CDR2 are LNHDA and SQIVND (reference sequence). The length of the CDR3 is 14 residues. CDR3 protein: CASSRDSSNQPQHF. For the CDR3, the DNA is TGTGCCAGTAGTAGGGACAGCAGCAATCAGCCCCAGCATTTT.

V is TRBV4-2 and J is TRBJ2-5; D gene uncertain. Germline CDR1 is LGHNA and CDR2 is YNFKEQ. The CDR3 has 12 amino acids. Trimming removed 4 bases at V and 5 bases at J, with 8 bases between. The CDR3 region is CASSPARETQYF. CDR3 nucleotide sequence: TGTGCCAGCAGCCCCGCACGGGAGACCCAGTACTTC.

The chain combines TRBV25-1 with TRBJ1-6, with 8 nucleotides matching TRBD1. V lost 3 bases to trimming and J lost 14 bases; unmatched junction nucleotides: 9. Germline V CDR1 and CDR2: MGHDK, SYGVNS. CDR3 length equals 14 residues. The CDR3 DNA reads as TGTGCCAGCAGTGATACGGGACAGGTTAAGTCCCTCCACTTT. Translating gives CASSDTGQVKSLHF. Full variable domain (rest looked up from reference TRBV25-1 and TRBJ1-6): EADIYQTPRYLVIGTGKKITLECSQTMGHDKMYWYQQDPGMELHLIHYSYGVNSTEKGDLSSESTVSRIRTEHFPLTLESARPSHTSQYLCASSDTGQVKSLHFGNGTRLTVT.

The chain couples TRBV18 to TRBJ1-2, with TRBD1 identical over 12 bases. The CDR3 has 16 amino acids. The germline V gene encodes CDR1 KGHSH and CDR2 LQKENI. J was trimmed by 8 bases and V by 2 bases; bases with no gene match: 9. The CDR3 region is CASSPAASGQGAGYTF. The CDR3 DNA is TGTGCCAGCTCACCAGCGGCTTCGGGACAGGGGGCAGGCTACACCTTC.

The V and J genes are TRBV18 and TRBJ1-2, with 9 bases identical to TRBD1. There are 13 residues in the CDR3. Germline assignment: CDR1 KGHSH and CDR2 LQKENI. V trimming: 5 bases; J trimming: 7 bases; junction bases outside the gene matches: 5. This CDR3 is CASSAGTGIGYTF. As DNA, the CDR3 is TGTGCCAGCTCAGCCGGGACAGGGATTGGCTACACCTTC. The full variable domain, completed using reference TRBV18 and TRBJ1-2, is NAGVMQNPRHLVRRRGQEARLRCSPMKGHSHVYWYRQLPEEGLKFMVYLQKENIIDESGMPKERFSAEFPKEGPSILRIQQVVRGDSAAYFCASSAGTGIGYTFGSGTRLTVV.

V is TRBV6-5 and J is TRBJ1-1; D unclear. The CDR3 runs 14 residues. The V end was cut by 6 bases, the J end by 5 bases, with 16 bases between. Germline CDR1 reads MNHEY; CDR2 reads SVGAGI. The CDR3 DNA follows: TGTGCCAGCAGCCGGCCCGGGGTCGGAACTGAAGCTTTCTTT. Amino acids: CASSRPGVGTEAFF.

The chain couples TRBV7-9 to TRBJ1-2; no definite D call. The CDR3 consists of 15 residues. V was cut by 5 bases and J by 3 bases, with 16 bases left in between. Germline lookup yields CDR1 SEHNR and CDR2 FQNEAQ (reference sequence). In DNA, the CDR3 is TGTGCCAGCAGCGCCTCGGGAGGGAAATACTATGGCTACACCTTC. It is translated as CASSASGGKYYGYTF.

This chain links TRBV5-1 with TRBJ1-1; 7 bases fit TRBD1. Germline CDR1 and CDR2: SGHRS and YFSETQ. The V segment lost 0 bases and the J segment 5 bases; nucleotides outside the gene matches: 7. This CDR3 has 15 amino acids. In DNA, the CDR3 is TGCGCCAGCAGCTTGGAGGTAGGGGGCAAAACTGAAGCTTTCTTT. Amino acids: CASSLEVGGKTEAFF.

The table lists this clone with a count of one. The chain uses TRBV28 and TRBJ2-3; possibly TRBD1 for D (6 bases). In germline, CDR1 is MDHEN, CDR2 SYDVKM. This CDR3 contains 13 residues. V was cut by 10 bases and J by 2 bases, with 13 bases left in between. The CDR3 spells CATRGGATDTQYF. In nucleotides, the CDR3 is TGTGCCACCAGGGGTGGGGCCACAGATACGCAGTATTTT.

This chain links TRBV5-6 with TRBJ1-4; possible D gene TRBD1, 6 bases. Germline values: CDR1 SGHDT, CDR2 YYEEEE. This CDR3 contains 15 residues. Between the trimmed V and J ends, which lost 4 bases and 5 bases, there was a span of 15 bases. CDR3 nucleotides: TGTGCCAGCAGCGTCTACAGGGCAAGAAATGAAAAACTGTTTTTT. Translating it yields CASSVYRARNEKLFF.

The chain carries TRBV7-2 and TRBJ2-1; 9 bases are a match to TRBD2. The germline V gene encodes CDR1 SGHTA and CDR2 FQGNSA. Trimming took 4 bases from V and 3 from J; bases not matched to a gene: 7. This CDR3 spans 16 amino acids. The CDR3 reads CASSYRAGGLYNEQFF. The CDR3 nucleotides read TGTGCCAGCAGCTACCGGGCGGGGGGGCTCTACAATGAGCAGTTCTTC.

The rearrangement links TRBV2 to TRBJ1-1, with D unclear. The length of the CDR3 is 11 residues. Germline assignment: CDR1 SNHLY and CDR2 FYNNEI. V was pared by 4 bases and J by 8 bases, with 8 bases between. CDR3 sequence reads: CASSALPEAFF. Here the CDR3 DNA reads TGTGCCAGCAGTGCTCTCCCCGAAGCTTTCTTT.

This chain links TRBV6-5 with TRBJ2-7; possible D gene TRBD1, 5 bases. Trimming took off 0 bases at V and 3 bases at J, with 12 bases between the two ends. CDR1 is MNHEY, CDR2 SVGAGI, per germline. The CDR3 totals 15 residues. The CDR3 DNA reads as TGTGCCAGCAGTTACTCGAGAAGGGGATACTACGAGCAGTACTTC. Encoded protein: CASSYSRRGYYEQYF.

This chain uses TRBV29-1 with TRBJ1-1; D is possibly TRBD1 (5 bases). The CDR3 spans 12 residues. Germline CDR1 is SQVTM and CDR2 is ANQGSEA. V lost 7 bases, J lost 4 bases, and 13 bases lay in between. CDR3 sequence: CSALRGGTEAFF. DNA for the CDR3: TGCAGCGCCCTACGGGGGGGCACTGAAGCTTTCTTT.

The chain recombines TRBV7-9 with TRBJ2-5, with TRBD1 matching over 8 bases. CDR3 length: 13 amino acids. J gave up 5 bases and V 1 base, and 0 bases lay outside the gene matches. Germline-derived CDR1 and CDR2 are SEHNR and FQNEAQ (reference sequence). The CDR3 bases are TGTGCCAGCAGCTTAGGGACAGGGGAGACCCAGTACTTC. The encoded protein is CASSLGTGETQYF.

The rearrangement uses TRBV7-2 and TRBJ2-2; D not resolved. Trimming removed 5 bases at V and 0 bases at J, with 7 bases between. This CDR3 has 14 residues. CDR1 and CDR2 (germline): SGHTA, FQGNSA. As DNA, the CDR3 is TGTGCCAGCAGCACCAGCGCGAACACCGGGGAGCTGTTTTTT. Protein product: CASSTSANTGELFF.

This clone has just one count. This chain connects TRBV19 to TRBJ2-2; maybe TRBD1 (6 bases). Germline lookup yields CDR1 LNHDA and CDR2 SQIVND (reference sequence). This CDR3 contains 15 residues. Trimming pared 7 bases from V and 3 bases from J, leaving 15 bases between. CDR3 region: CASTPRDTYTGELFF. The DNA of the CDR3 is TGTGCCAGTACCCCAAGGGACACCTACACCGGGGAGCTGTTTTTT.

The chain has TRBV7-3 and TRBJ2-1; possibly TRBD1 for D (6 bases). The V gene lost 4 bases and the J gene lost 8 bases, with 18 bases spanning the gap. Germline V gene data show CDR1 as SGHTA and CDR2 as FQGTGA. There are 15 residues in the CDR3. CDR3: CASSSRGQRGDEQFF. The CDR3 DNA reads as TGTGCCAGCAGCTCCCGGGGACAAAGAGGGGATGAGCAGTTCTTC.

As regards this clone: One end of the junction fails to match germline, which may point to a read error. The chain uses TRBV7-3 and TRBJ2-3, with D possibly being TRBD2 (6 bases). This CDR3 spans 17 amino acids. Germline-derived CDR1 and CDR2 are SGHTA and FQGTGA. The CDR3 spells CASSLTGPGLSTDMQYF. Here the CDR3 DNA reads TGTGCCAGCAGCTTAACGGGGCCGGGACTTAGCACAGATATGCAGTATTTT.

The J gene is TRBJ1-2, the V gene TRBV25-1, with a weak D call TRBD1 (5 bases). Trimming left V 7 bases short and J 3 bases short, with 12 bases between. CDR1 and CDR2 from the germline V gene are MGHDK and SYGVNS. This CDR3 has 13 residues. In DNA form, the CDR3 reads TGTGCCAGCACTGGGGCAGGCTACTATGGCTACACCTTC. This translates into CASTGAGYYGYTF.

The J gene is TRBJ1-6, the V gene TRBV4-3; TRBD1 matches 8 bases. The CDR3 is made up of 18 amino acids. Looked up from germline, CDR1 is LGHNA and CDR2 is YSLEER. Trimming removed 1 base from V and 0 bases from J; junction bases left unmatched: 5. The chain's CDR3 is CASSQGRQGSSYNSPLHF. CDR3 in DNA: TGCGCCAGCAGCCAAGGCAGACAGGGGAGCTCCTATAATTCACCCCTCCACTTT.

This clone was detected once. The chain couples TRBV5-4 to TRBJ2-1; TRBD2 matches at 8 bases. Trimming cost V 4 bases and J 8 bases; bases outside gene matches: 14. Germline V CDR1 and CDR2: SGHNT, YYREEE (reference sequence). This CDR3 contains 16 residues. The DNA for the CDR3 is TGTGCCAGCAGCCCTGGCGGAGCGGGGGCCACGGATGAGCAGTTCTTC. Amino acids: CASSPGGAGATDEQFF.